The 5 T cell receptor beta chains below all came from one sample that was sequenced in a study of blood T cell repertoires in COVID-19. The protocol was immunoSEQ multiplex PCR, while the TCRdb copy is restricted to in-frame clones and leaves out a portion. The sample has about 150,000 clones, 84% seen once. Sequencing used peripheral blood. The receptors originated from a woman between 50 and 59 years old with acute or convalescent COVID-19.

The genes are TRBV7-2 and TRBJ1-1; 7 bases are a match to TRBD1. V lost 5 bases and J lost 3; bases outside the gene matches: 6. From germline, CDR1 is SGHTA and CDR2 FQGNSA. This CDR3 has 14 residues. CDR3 sequence: CASSGRGWYTEAFF. In DNA, the CDR3 is TGTGCCAGCAGCGGCAGGGGGTGGTACACTGAAGCTTTCTTT.

The chain uses TRBV6-6 and TRBJ1-3; the match to TRBD1 covers 7 bases. The CDR3 extends over 16 amino acids. V dropped 2 bases and J dropped 1; count of bases not matched to a gene: 5. Germline V gene data show CDR1 as MNHNY and CDR2 as SVGAGI (reference sequence). CDR3 bases: TGTGCCAGCAGTTACACAGGGGCTCAGTCTGGAAACACCATATATTTT. Protein sequence: CASSYTGAQSGNTIYF.

This chain links TRBV4-3 with TRBJ1-2; 7 bases match TRBD1. The CDR3 is made up of 16 amino acids. The J segment lost 2 bases and the V segment lost 3 bases, leaving 9 bases of the junction unmatched. The germline CDR1 and CDR2 sequences are LGHNA and YSLEER. In DNA form, the CDR3 reads TGCGCCAGCAGCCAGGAAGCAGGACAGGCCAACTATGGCTACACCTTC. It translates to CASSQEAGQANYGYTF.

This clone was seen only once. J is TRBJ1-2 and V is TRBV11-2, with unresolved D. CDR1 is SGHAT and CDR2 is FQNNGV in the germline V gene. Trimming cost V 0 bases and J 0 bases, with 8 bases left between them. The CDR3 has 15 amino acids. CDR3 loop: CASSLDFPANYGYTF. The CDR3 region has the DNA TGTGCCAGCAGCTTAGATTTCCCAGCTAACTATGGCTACACCTTC.

The chain combines TRBV3-1 (or the pseudogene TRBV3-2) with TRBJ2-5, with D possibly being TRBD1 (6 bases). CDR1 and CDR2 (germline): LGHDT, YNNKEL (reference sequence). Trimming left V 8 bases short and J 4 bases short, with 11 bases between. CDR3 length equals 12 residues. DNA for the CDR3: TGTGCCAGCGGGGGCGGAAGAGAGACCCAGTACTTC. Translated, it gives CASGGGRETQYF.